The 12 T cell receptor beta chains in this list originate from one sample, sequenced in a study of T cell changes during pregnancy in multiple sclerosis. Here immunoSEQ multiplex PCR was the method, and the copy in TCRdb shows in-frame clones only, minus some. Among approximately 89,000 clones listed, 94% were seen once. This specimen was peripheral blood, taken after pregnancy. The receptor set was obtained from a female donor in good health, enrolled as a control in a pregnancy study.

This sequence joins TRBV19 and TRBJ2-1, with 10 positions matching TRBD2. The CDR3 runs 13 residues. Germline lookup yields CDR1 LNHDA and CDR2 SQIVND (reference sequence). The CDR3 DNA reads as TGTGCGACCGGGACTAGCGAGTACAATGAGCAGTTCTTC. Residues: CATGTSEYNEQFF.

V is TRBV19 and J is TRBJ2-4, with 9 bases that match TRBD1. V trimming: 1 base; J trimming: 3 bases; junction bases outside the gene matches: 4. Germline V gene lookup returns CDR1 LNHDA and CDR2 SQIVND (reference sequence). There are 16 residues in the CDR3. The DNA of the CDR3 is TGTGCCAGTAGTATAGTCGGACAGGGGAGCAAAAACATTCAGTACTTC. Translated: CASSIVGQGSKNIQYF.

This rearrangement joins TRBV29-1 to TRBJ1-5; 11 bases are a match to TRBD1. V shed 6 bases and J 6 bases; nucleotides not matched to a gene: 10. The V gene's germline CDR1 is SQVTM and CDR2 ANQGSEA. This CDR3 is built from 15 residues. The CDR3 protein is CSVRTGGEGSQPQHF. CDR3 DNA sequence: TGCAGCGTAAGGACAGGGGGCGAGGGAAGTCAGCCCCAGCATTTT.

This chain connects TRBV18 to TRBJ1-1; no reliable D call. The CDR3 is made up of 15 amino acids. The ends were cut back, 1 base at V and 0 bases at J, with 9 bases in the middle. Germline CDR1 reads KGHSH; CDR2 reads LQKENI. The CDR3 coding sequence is TGTGCCAGCTCACCACGAAAGCACCTGAACACTGAAGCTTTCTTT. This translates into CASSPRKHLNTEAFF.

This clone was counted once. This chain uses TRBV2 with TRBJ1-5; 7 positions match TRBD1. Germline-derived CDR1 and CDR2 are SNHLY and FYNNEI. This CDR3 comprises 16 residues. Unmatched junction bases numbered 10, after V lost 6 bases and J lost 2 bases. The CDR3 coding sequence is TGTGCCAGCAGGGTGAGAGGGGACAGCGGCAATCAGCCCCAGCATTTT. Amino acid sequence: CASRVRGDSGNQPQHF.

The CDR3 spells CASSRTVTNEKLFF. CDR3 sequence (DNA): TGCGCCAGCAGTCGAACGGTAACTAATGAAAAACTGTTTTTT. The chain recombines TRBV23-1 with TRBJ1-4; D remains ambiguous. TRBV23-1 is an ORF, and what it does is uncertain. This CDR3 comprises 14 residues. Trimming cost V 4 bases and J 1 base, with 7 bases left between them.

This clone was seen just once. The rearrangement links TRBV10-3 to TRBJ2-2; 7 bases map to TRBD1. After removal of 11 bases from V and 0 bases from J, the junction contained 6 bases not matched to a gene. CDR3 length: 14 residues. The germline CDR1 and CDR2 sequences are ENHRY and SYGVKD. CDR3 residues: CASQGQSNTGELFF. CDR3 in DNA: TGTGCCTCCCAGGGACAGTCGAACACCGGGGAGCTGTTTTTT.

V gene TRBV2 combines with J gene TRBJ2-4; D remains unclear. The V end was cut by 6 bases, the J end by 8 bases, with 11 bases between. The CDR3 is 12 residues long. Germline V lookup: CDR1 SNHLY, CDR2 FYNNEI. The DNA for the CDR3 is TGTGCCAGCAGGGTCCTTAGAGACATTCAGTACTTC. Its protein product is CASRVLRDIQYF.

CDR3 nucleotides: TGTGCCACCAAAAATCAGGGTACTGAAGCTTTCTTT. Protein: CATKNQGTEAFF. The chain is built from TRBV15 and TRBJ1-1, with D possibly TRBD1 on 5 matching bases. Germline CDR1 and CDR2: LNHNV and YYDKDF (reference sequence). The V end was cut by 7 bases, the J end by 5 bases, with 11 bases between. The CDR3 has 12 residues.

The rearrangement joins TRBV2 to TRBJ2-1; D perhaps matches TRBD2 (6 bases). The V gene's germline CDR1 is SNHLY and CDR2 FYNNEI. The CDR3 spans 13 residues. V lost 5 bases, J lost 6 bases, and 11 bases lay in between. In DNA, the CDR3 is TGTGCCAGCAGTCAGGAGGAGGGCAATGAGCAGTTCTTC. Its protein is CASSQEEGNEQFF.

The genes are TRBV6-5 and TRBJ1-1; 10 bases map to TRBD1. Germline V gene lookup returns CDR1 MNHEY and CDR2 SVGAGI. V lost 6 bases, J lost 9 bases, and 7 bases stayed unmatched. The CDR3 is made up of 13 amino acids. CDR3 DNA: TGTGCCAGCAGCTACGGGACAGGGGACCAAGCTTTCTTT. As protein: CASSYGTGDQAFF.

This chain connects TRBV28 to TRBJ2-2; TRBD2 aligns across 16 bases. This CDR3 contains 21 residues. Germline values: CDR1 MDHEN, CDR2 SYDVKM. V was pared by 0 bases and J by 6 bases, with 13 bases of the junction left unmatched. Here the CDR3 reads CASSLWWMGLAGGRGAGELFF. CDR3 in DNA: TGTGCCAGCAGTTTATGGTGGATGGGACTAGCGGGAGGGCGTGGGGCCGGGGAGCTGTTTTTT.